What follows is one T cell receptor (beta chain) and its context. This clone turned up a few times. What this receptor recognizes is not known. Base qualities are missing; no much larger clone stands one base away. The data stem from a study of blood T cell repertoires in COVID-19 (dated by TCRdb to about 2020). Concerning the study at large: The collaborator samples originated in the United States, Italy and Spain and spanned the acute and convalescent phases of COVID-19. The material from the prospective study consisted of cDNA or gDNA derived from T cells, B-cell-depleted T cells, or PBMCs. Subjects who had been exposed to COVID-19, were actively infected with it, or had recovered from it provided the deeply sampled blood TCRbeta repertoires that made up the dataset. A freely available public database, intended as a resource for researchers studying the immune response to SARS-CoV-2, is where the repertoires were released. The samples were drawn from two sources: the first 160 participants of the ongoing ImmuneRACE study, and 1,254 subjects contributed by 6 global collaborators. The sample metadata nearly always contained a de-identified subject ID, COVID-19 status, age in years and sex. HLA class I and class II types, where available, came from metadata supplied by the sample provider rather than from assay-based typing. Points the paper makes about the study in general: How much clinical and demographic metadata was included differed by source and by participant, and the metadata was provided uncurated.

Collaborating institutions collected whole blood in K2EDTA tubes following their own protocols. For TCRbeta analysis, collaborators shipped samples in one of three forms: frozen whole blood, isolated PBMCs, or DNA extracted from either of those sample types. Based on the germline V gene, the CDR1 and CDR2 sequences are ENHRY and SYGVKD. The CDR3 measures 15 amino acids from cysteine to phenylalanine. Of the read, only the CDR3 DNA is kept; its 45 bases are in frame from base 1. V ends up 0 bases short and J 9 bases short, with an unmatched junction base count of 7. TCRbeta CDR3 regions were amplified from genomic DNA using the immunoSEQ Assay, a bias-controlled multiplex PCR. As for the authors' bioinformatics: The number of nucleated cells in each sample was estimated from the amplification of reference gene primers within the assay. Sequence reads were collapsed and filtered to measure the absolute abundance of every unique TCRbeta CDR3 rearrangement. For each sample, productive Simpson clonality was calculated as the square root of Simpson's diversity index over productive rearrangements. Entries here come from immuneACCESS through TCRdb and include only in-frame sequences with V and J called. Some clones fail to appear in such tables; in the studies checked, an unresolved V gene covers under half of the shortfall, and the cause of the remainder is unknown. The V and J calls and clone size were taken over from that table, and D and trimming were inferred from the DNA. The sample records under 200,000 clones, under 80% of which are singletons. The ten top clones hold about 3% of the sample.

The chain is made from TRBV10-3 and TRBJ2-1, and 8 bases in between align with TRBD2. Sequencing was performed on peripheral blood. The receptor was isolated from an older man with acute or convalescent COVID-19. Read as DNA, the sequence is TGTGCCATCAGTGAGTCGGGGACTAGGGGCCCTGAGCAGTTCTTC. Its product reads: CAISESGTRGPEQFF.